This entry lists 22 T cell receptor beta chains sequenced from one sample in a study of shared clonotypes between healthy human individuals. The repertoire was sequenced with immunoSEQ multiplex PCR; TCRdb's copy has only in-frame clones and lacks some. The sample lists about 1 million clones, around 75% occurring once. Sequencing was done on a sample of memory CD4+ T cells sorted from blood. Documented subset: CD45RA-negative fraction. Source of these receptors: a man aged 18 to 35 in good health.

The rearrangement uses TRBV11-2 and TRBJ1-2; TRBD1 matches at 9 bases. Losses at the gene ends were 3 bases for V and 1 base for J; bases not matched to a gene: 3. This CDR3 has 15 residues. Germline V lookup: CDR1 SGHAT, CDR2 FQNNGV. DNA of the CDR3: TGTGCCAGCAGCTTGGGGACAGGGAATAACTATGGCTACACCTTC. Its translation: CASSLGTGNNYGYTF.

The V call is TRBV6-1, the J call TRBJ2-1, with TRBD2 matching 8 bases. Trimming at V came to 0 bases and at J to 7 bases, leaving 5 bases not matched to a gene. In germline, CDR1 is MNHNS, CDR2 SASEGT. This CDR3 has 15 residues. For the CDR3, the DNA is TGTGCCAGCAGTGAAGCCTGGGAGCGGGGGAATGAGCAGTTCTTC. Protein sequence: CASSEAWERGNEQFF.

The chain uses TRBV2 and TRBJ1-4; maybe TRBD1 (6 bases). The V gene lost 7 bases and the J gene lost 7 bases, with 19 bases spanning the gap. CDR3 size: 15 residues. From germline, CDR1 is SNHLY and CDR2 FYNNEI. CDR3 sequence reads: CASIMDGIRGEKLFF. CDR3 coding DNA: TGTGCCAGCATTATGGACGGGATCAGGGGTGAAAAACTGTTTTTT.

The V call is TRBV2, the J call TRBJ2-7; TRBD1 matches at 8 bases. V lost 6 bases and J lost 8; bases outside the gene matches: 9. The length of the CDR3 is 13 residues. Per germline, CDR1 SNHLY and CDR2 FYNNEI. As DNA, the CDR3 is TGTGCCAGCAGAGACCGGACAGGGTCGAAGCAGTACTTC. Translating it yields CASRDRTGSKQYF.

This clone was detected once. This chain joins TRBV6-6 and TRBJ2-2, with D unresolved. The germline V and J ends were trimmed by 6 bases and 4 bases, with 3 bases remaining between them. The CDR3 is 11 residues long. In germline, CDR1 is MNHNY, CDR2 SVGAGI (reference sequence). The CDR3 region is CASRVTGELFF. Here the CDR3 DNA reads TGTGCCAGCAGGGTCACCGGGGAGCTGTTTTTT.

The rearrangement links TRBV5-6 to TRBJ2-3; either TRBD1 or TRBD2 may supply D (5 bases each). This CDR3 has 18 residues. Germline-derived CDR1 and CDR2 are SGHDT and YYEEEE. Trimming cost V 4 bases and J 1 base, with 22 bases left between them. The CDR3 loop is CASSPDLVGGFGTDTQYF. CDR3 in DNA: TGTGCCAGCAGCCCCGACCTAGTTGGGGGATTTGGCACAGATACGCAGTATTTT.

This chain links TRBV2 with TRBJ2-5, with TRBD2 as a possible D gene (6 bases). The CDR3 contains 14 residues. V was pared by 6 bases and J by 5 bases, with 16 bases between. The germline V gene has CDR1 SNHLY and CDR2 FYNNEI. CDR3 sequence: CASRWRDGAETQYF. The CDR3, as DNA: TGTGCCAGCAGATGGAGGGACGGGGCGGAGACCCAGTACTTC.

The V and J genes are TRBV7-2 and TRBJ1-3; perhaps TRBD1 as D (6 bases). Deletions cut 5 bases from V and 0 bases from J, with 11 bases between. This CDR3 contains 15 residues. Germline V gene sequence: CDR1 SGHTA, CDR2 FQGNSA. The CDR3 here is CASSPSGASGNTIYF. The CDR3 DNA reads TGTGCCAGCAGCCCATCGGGGGCCTCTGGAAACACCATATATTTT.

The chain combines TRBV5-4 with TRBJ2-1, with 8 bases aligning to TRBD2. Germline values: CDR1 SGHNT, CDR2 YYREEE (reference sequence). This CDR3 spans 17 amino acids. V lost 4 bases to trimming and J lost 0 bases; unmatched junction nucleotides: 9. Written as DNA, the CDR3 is TGTGCCAGCAGCAAGGGCGGGGGGCCGAACTCCTACAATGAGCAGTTCTTC. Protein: CASSKGGGPNSYNEQFF.

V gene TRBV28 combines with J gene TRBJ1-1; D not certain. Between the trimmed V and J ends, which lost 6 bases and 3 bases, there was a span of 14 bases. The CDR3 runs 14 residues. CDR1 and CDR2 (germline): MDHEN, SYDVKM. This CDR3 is CASSLGQIHTEAFF. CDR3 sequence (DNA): TGTGCCAGCAGCTTAGGGCAGATTCACACTGAAGCTTTCTTT. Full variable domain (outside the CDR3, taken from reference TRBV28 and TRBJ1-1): DVKVTQSSRYLVKRTGEKVFLECVQDMDHENMFWYRQDPGLGLRLIYFSYDVKMKEKGDIPEGYSVSREKKERFSLILESASTNQTSMYLCASSLGQIHTEAFFGQGTRLTVV.

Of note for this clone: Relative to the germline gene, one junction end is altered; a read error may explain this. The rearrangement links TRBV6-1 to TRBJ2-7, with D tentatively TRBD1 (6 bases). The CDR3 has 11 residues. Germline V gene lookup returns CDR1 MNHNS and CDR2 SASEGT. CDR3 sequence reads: CASSETGWWDF. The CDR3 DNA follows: TGTGCCAGCAGTGAGACAGGATGGTGGGACTTC.

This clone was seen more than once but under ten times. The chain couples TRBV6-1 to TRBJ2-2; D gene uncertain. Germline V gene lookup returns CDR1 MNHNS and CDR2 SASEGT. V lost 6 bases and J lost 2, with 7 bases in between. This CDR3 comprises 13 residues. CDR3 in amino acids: CASRDRNTGELFF. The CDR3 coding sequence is TGTGCCAGCAGGGACCGCAACACCGGGGAGCTGTTTTTT.

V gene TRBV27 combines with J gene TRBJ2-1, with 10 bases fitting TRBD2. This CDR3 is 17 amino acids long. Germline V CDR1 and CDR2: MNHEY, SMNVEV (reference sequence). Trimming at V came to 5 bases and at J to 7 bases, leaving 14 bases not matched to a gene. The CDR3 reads CASSHSWASGSSNEQFF. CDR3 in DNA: TGTGCCAGCAGTCACTCCTGGGCTAGCGGGAGTAGTAATGAGCAGTTCTTC.

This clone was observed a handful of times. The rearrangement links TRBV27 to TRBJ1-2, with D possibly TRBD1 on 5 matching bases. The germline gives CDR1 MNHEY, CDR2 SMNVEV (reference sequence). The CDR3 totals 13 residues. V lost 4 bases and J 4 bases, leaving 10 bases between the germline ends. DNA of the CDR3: TGTGCCAGCAGTTACAGGCCTACCTATGGCTACACCTTC. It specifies CASSYRPTYGYTF.

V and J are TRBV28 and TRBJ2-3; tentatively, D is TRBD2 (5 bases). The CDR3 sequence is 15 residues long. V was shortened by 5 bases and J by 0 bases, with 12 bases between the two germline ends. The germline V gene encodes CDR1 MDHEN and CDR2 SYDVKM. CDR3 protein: CASSPPRGSTDTQYF. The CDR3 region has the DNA TGTGCCAGCAGTCCCCCACGGGGTAGCACAGATACGCAGTATTTT.

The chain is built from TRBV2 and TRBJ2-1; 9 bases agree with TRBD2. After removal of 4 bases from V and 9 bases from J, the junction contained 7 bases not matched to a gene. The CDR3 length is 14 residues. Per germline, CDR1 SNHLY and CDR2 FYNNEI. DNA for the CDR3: TGTGCCAGCAGTGGCCTAGCGGGACAAAGTGAGCAGTTCTTC. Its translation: CASSGLAGQSEQFF.

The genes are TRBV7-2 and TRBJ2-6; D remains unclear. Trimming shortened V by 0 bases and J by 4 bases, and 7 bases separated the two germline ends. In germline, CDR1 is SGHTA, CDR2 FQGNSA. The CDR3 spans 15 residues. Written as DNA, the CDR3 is TGTGCCAGCAGCTTAGCTAAGAGGGGGGCCAACGTCCTGACTTTC. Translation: CASSLAKRGANVLTF. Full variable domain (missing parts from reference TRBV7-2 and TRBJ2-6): GAGVSQSPSNKVTEKGKDVELRCDPISGHTALYWYRQSLGQGLEFLIYFQGNSAPDKSGLPSDRFSAERTGGSVSTLTIQRTQQEDSAVYLCASSLAKRGANVLTFGAGSRLTVL.

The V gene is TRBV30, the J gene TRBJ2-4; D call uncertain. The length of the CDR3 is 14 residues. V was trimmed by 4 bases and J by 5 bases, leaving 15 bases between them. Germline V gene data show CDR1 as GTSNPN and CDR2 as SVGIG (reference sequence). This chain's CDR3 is CAWTPPGLENIQYF. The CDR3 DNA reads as TGTGCCTGGACCCCTCCCGGGCTGGAAAACATTCAGTACTTC.

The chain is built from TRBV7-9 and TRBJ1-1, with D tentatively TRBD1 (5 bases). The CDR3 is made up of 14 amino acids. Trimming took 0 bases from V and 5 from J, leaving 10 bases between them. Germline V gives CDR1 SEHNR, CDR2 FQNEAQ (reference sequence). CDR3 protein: CASSLAFRATEAFF. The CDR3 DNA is TGTGCCAGCAGCTTAGCGTTCAGGGCTACTGAAGCTTTCTTT.

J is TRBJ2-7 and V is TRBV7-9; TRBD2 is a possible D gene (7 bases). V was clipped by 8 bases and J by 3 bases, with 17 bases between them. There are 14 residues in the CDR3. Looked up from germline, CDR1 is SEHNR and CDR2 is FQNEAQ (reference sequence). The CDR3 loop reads CASGDYRVLYEQYF. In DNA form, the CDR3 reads TGTGCCAGCGGGGACTACAGGGTTCTCTACGAGCAGTACTTC.

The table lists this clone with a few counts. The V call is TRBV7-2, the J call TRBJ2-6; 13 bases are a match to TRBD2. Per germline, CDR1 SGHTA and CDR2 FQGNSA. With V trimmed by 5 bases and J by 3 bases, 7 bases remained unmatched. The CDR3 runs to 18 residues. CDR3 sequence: CASSRGLAGDGGANVLTF. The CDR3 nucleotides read TGTGCCAGCAGCCGAGGACTAGCGGGAGATGGTGGGGCCAACGTCCTGACTTTC.

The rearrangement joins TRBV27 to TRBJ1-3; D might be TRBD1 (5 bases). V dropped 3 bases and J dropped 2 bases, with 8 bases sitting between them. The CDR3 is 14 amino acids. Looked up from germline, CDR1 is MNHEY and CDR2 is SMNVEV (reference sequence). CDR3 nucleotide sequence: TGTGCCAGCAGTTTTTCGGGGGCTGGAAACACCATATATTTT. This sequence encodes CASSFSGAGNTIYF.